The 26 T cell receptor beta chains presented below share a single source sample, sequenced in a study of OX40 agonist ivuxolimab in advanced cancers. The protocol was immunoSEQ multiplex PCR, while the TCRdb copy is restricted to in-frame clones and leaves out a portion. The table has under 80,000 clones, approximately 87% seen once. The source was CD4+ or CD8+ T cells sorted from blood, collected in a trial of the OX40 agonist ivuxolimab. These receptors originate from an adult with an advanced solid tumor such as melanoma, head and neck, liver or kidney cancer.

This chain uses TRBV5-4 with TRBJ2-5; 8 bases agree with TRBD2. From germline, CDR1 is SGHNT and CDR2 YYREEE (reference sequence). This CDR3 has 15 residues. Trimming took 4 bases from V and 5 from J; bases not matched to a gene: 10. As DNA, the CDR3 is TGTGCCAGCAGCGTCGCGGGAGGCCGGAGGGAGACCCAGTACTTC. Protein: CASSVAGGRRETQYF.

This clone was observed a handful of times. The chain employs TRBV7-3 and TRBJ2-1, with TRBD2 identical over 7 bases. With 0 bases clipped from V and 12 bases from J, the junction kept 14 bases outside the gene matches. The CDR3 length is 16 residues. Germline V gives CDR1 SGHTA, CDR2 FQGTGA. DNA for the CDR3: TGTGCCAGCAGCTTAACGTCTGCGAAAGGGGAGGGTGGGCAGTTCTTC. This codes for CASSLTSAKGEGGQFF.

The CDR3 coding sequence is TGTGCCAGCAGTTTAGGGGAAGGGCGGCAGTTCTTC. This translates into CASSLGEGRQFF. The genes are TRBV27 and TRBJ2-1; D is ambiguous. The germline V and J ends were trimmed by 2 bases and 12 bases, with 11 bases remaining between them. Looked up from germline, CDR1 is MNHEY and CDR2 is SMNVEV (reference sequence). This CDR3 region has 12 residues.

V and J are TRBV7-6 and TRBJ2-1; 9 nucleotides align to TRBD2. The CDR3 contains 15 residues. From germline, CDR1 is SGHVS and CDR2 FNYEAQ. V was pared by 5 bases and J by 3 bases, with 5 bases of the junction left unmatched. The chain's CDR3 is CASSLRTSVYNEQFF. CDR3 bases: TGTGCCAGCAGCCTGCGGACTAGCGTCTACAATGAGCAGTTCTTC.

The chain joins TRBV5-6 to TRBJ2-7, with 11 bases aligning to TRBD2. The CDR3 runs to 15 residues. Germline loops: CDR1 SGHDT, CDR2 YYEEEE. J gave up 3 bases and V 4 bases, and 6 bases lay outside the gene matches. CDR3 sequence: CASSKLAGVGYEQYF. Written as DNA, the CDR3 is TGTGCCAGCAGCAAACTAGCGGGAGTCGGCTACGAGCAGTACTTC.

The chain employs TRBV11-3 and TRBJ2-5, with D hard to call. The better agreement between TRBJ2-7 and the DNA end casts doubt on the J call. CDR1 is SGHNT, CDR2 YENEEA, per germline. CDR3 size: 16 residues. The CDR3 spells CASSPMPPGFNYEQYF. In DNA, the CDR3 is TGTGCCAGCAGCCCTATGCCCCCCGGATTTAATTACGAGCAGTACTTC.

This rearrangement joins TRBV25-1 to TRBJ2-1; 9 nucleotides align to TRBD2. Germline CDR1 MGHDK, CDR2 SYGVNS. Trimming removed 0 bases from V and 6 bases from J; junction bases left unmatched: 9. The CDR3 consists of 17 residues. DNA for the CDR3: TGTGCCAGCAGTGAATATTCTAGCGGGGTGAAAACCAATGAGCAGTTCTTC. It yields the protein CASSEYSSGVKTNEQFF.

The chain combines TRBV19 with TRBJ1-2; weak D call: TRBD1 (6 bases). Trimming removed 5 bases at V and 0 bases at J, with 13 bases between. There are 15 residues in the CDR3. Germline V gives CDR1 LNHDA, CDR2 SQIVND (reference sequence). The CDR3 reads CASSVTGKSNYGYTF. The CDR3 DNA is TGTGCCAGTAGTGTAACAGGGAAGTCTAACTATGGCTACACCTTC.

The rearrangement joins TRBV6-6 to TRBJ2-7, with D unresolved. Trimming removed 5 bases from V and 0 bases from J, with 11 bases in between. This CDR3 contains 14 residues. Germline V gene lookup returns CDR1 MNHNY and CDR2 SVGAGI (reference sequence). The CDR3 sequence is CASSSQSYSYEQYF. The CDR3 DNA is TGTGCCAGCAGTAGCCAGTCGTACTCCTACGAGCAGTACTTC.

This clone was counted between two and nine times. The V gene is TRBV4-2, the J gene TRBJ2-6, with 8 bases fitting TRBD1. The trim removed 4 bases at V and 0 bases at J, leaving 5 bases unmatched. The CDR3 extends over 17 amino acids. Germline CDR1 LGHNA, CDR2 YNFKEQ. The CDR3 nucleotides are TGTGCCAGCAGCCCTTCAGGGGGCGTCTCTGGGGCCAACGTCCTGACTTTC. It specifies CASSPSGGVSGANVLTF.

The rearrangement joins TRBV6-1 to TRBJ2-2; D may correspond to TRBD1 or TRBD2 (5 bases each). This CDR3 contains 14 residues. Germline CDR1 reads MNHNS; CDR2 reads SASEGT. The V gene lost 2 bases and the J gene lost 5 bases, with 9 bases spanning the gap. The CDR3 is CASSESWGTGELFF. The CDR3 DNA sequence: TGTGCCAGCAGTGAAAGTTGGGGGACCGGGGAGCTGTTTTTT.

The CDR3 nucleotides are TGTGCCAGCAGTTTAGGATCTTTTTGGGGCACTGAAGCTTTCTTT. This translates into CASSLGSFWGTEAFF. This chain links TRBV28 with TRBJ1-1; D gene ambiguous. The CDR3 loop spans 15 amino acids. The V end lost 2 bases, the J end lost 4 bases, and 14 bases lay between the germline ends. Per the germline V gene, CDR1 is MDHEN and CDR2 is SYDVKM.

V gene TRBV7-2 combines with J gene TRBJ1-4, with D unclear. The CDR3 is 17 residues long. The V end was cut by 5 bases, the J end by 3 bases, with 19 bases between. CDR1 and CDR2 from the germline V gene are SGHTA and FQGNSA. The CDR3 DNA is TGTGCCAGCAGCCAAAATATGGCGGGAGCCTCTAATGAAAAACTGTTTTTT. It encodes CASSQNMAGASNEKLFF.

V usage is TRBV18 and J usage is TRBJ2-7, with 9 bases matching TRBD2. Germline CDR1 reads KGHSH; CDR2 reads LQKENI. This CDR3 has 16 amino acids. Trimming removed 4 bases from V and 4 bases from J; junction bases left unmatched: 11. CDR3 in amino acids: CASSQWADSGSYEQYF. CDR3 nucleotide sequence: TGTGCCAGCTCACAATGGGCGGATAGCGGGAGTTACGAGCAGTACTTC.

The chain carries TRBV11-3 and TRBJ2-1, with 7 bases that match TRBD2. Germline loops: CDR1 SGHNT, CDR2 YENEEA. Trimming took 3 bases from V and 4 from J; bases not matched to a gene: 12. This CDR3 is 17 amino acids long. Here the CDR3 DNA reads TGTGCCAGCAGCTTTTTCGGGGGAGGGGACGGTTACAATGAGCAGTTCTTC. Amino acids: CASSFFGGGDGYNEQFF.

This clone was seen a single time. The rearrangement joins TRBV19 to TRBJ2-1; 12 nucleotides line up with TRBD2. This CDR3 has 17 residues. V trimming: 3 bases; J trimming: 6 bases; junction bases outside the gene matches: 9. Germline assignment: CDR1 LNHDA and CDR2 SQIVND (reference sequence). CDR3 amino acids: CASSIEASGRVPNEQFF. For the CDR3, the DNA is TGTGCCAGTAGTATTGAGGCTAGCGGGAGGGTCCCCAATGAGCAGTTCTTC.

This chain joins TRBV2 and TRBJ2-3; 9 positions match TRBD2. The CDR3 has 15 amino acids. CDR1 SNHLY and CDR2 FYNNEI come from the germline V gene. V was clipped by 5 bases and J by 3 bases; unmatched bases: 6. CDR3 in DNA: TGTGCCAGCAGTTTTAGCGGGAGTGGTACAGATACGCAGTATTTT. This encodes CASSFSGSGTDTQYF.

The chain employs TRBV2 and TRBJ1-1; weak D call: TRBD1 (6 bases). The CDR3 consists of 14 residues. Germline V gene sequence: CDR1 SNHLY, CDR2 FYNNEI. Trimming took 7 bases from V and 2 from J, leaving 14 bases between them. CDR3: CASKMRQENTEAFF. DNA for the CDR3: TGTGCCAGCAAAATGCGACAGGAAAACACTGAAGCTTTCTTT. Based on the CDR3 plus reference TRBV2 and TRBJ1-1, the full variable domain is EPEVTQTPSHQVTQMGQEVILRCVPISNHLYFYWYRQILGQKVEFLVSFYNNEISEKSEIFDDQFSVERPDGSNFTLKIRSTKLEDSAMYFCASKMRQENTEAFFGQGTRLTVV.

The gene calls are TRBV7-9 and TRBJ1-3; possibly TRBD1 for D (6 bases). V gave up 7 bases and J gave up 4 bases, with 14 bases separating them. The CDR3 is made up of 14 amino acids. Germline lookup yields CDR1 SEHNR and CDR2 FQNEAQ (reference sequence). The CDR3 nucleotides read TGTGCCAGCACCCCTGGGGGGGGCGGAAACACCATATATTTT. Protein sequence: CASTPGGGGNTIYF. The entire variable domain, with the rest obtained from reference TRBV7-9 and TRBJ1-3, is as follows: DTGVSQNPRHKITKRGQNVTFRCDPISEHNRLYWYRQTLGQGPEFLTYFQNEAQLEKSRLLSDRFSAERPKGSFSTLEIQRTEQGDSAMYLCASTPGGGGNTIYFGEGSWLTVV.

This clone was detected once. The chain recombines TRBV19 with TRBJ1-5, with 7 bases lining up with TRBD1. The CDR3 loop spans 16 amino acids. Trimming cost V 6 bases and J 6 bases; bases outside gene matches: 14. From germline, CDR1 is LNHDA and CDR2 SQIVND (reference sequence). CDR3 DNA sequence: TGTGCCAGTAGAGATTCGTCCCAGGGGGATTCTCAGCCCCAGCATTTT. Encoded protein: CASRDSSQGDSQPQHF.

The rearrangement uses TRBV11-2 and TRBJ2-7; 10 bases match TRBD2. V dropped 5 bases and J dropped 1; count of bases not matched to a gene: 5. Germline assignment: CDR1 SGHAT and CDR2 FQNNGV. The CDR3 is made up of 15 amino acids. As DNA, the CDR3 is TGTGCCAGCAGCCTCGGACTAGCGGCTTCCTACGAGCAGTACTTC. This translates into CASSLGLAASYEQYF.

The chain joins TRBV14 to TRBJ1-2, with no clear D. Germline V gene lookup returns CDR1 SGHDN and CDR2 FVKESK. The V gene lost 0 bases and the J gene lost 5 bases, with 13 bases spanning the gap. This CDR3 comprises 15 residues. CDR3 DNA: TGTGCCAGCAGCCAAGAGCACCTCCCCGGGTATGGCTACACCTTC. It translates to CASSQEHLPGYGYTF.

The J gene is TRBJ1-3, the V gene TRBV5-6; D is unresolved. Trimming stripped 1 base from V and 0 bases from J, with 8 bases between. The CDR3 runs to 15 residues. Germline lookup yields CDR1 SGHDT and CDR2 YYEEEE. DNA for the CDR3: TGTGCCAGCAGCTTGTTTTTGAGCTCTGGAAACACCATATATTTT. Amino acid sequence: CASSLFLSSGNTIYF.

This chain uses TRBV25-1 with TRBJ2-7; TRBD1 matches 7 bases. Trimming cost V 6 bases and J 5 bases; bases outside gene matches: 10. The CDR3 contains 14 residues. CDR1 is MGHDK and CDR2 is SYGVNS in the germline V gene. The CDR3 protein is CASSRGYISDEQYF. CDR3 nucleotides: TGTGCCAGCAGCAGGGGGTATATCAGCGACGAGCAGTACTTC.

This clone was picked up a small number of times. The chain employs TRBV15 and TRBJ2-7; 7 nucleotides agree with TRBD2. The J segment lost 3 bases and the V segment lost 0 bases, leaving 2 bases of the junction unmatched. The CDR3 has 14 residues. CDR1 and CDR2 from the germline V gene are LNHNV and YYDKDF (reference sequence). The CDR3 bases are TGTGCCACCAGCAGAGATCGCGGGAGCTACGAGCAGTACTTC. It codes for CATSRDRGSYEQYF.

The rearrangement joins TRBV19 to TRBJ2-1; TRBD1 aligns across 10 bases. Losses at the gene ends were 5 bases for V and 6 bases for J; bases not matched to a gene: 10. Germline V gene sequence: CDR1 LNHDA, CDR2 SQIVND (reference sequence). This CDR3 comprises 16 residues. DNA of the CDR3: TGTGCCAGTAGTTTAAGAGGACAGGGGGTACTCAATGAGCAGTTCTTC. Protein sequence: CASSLRGQGVLNEQFF.